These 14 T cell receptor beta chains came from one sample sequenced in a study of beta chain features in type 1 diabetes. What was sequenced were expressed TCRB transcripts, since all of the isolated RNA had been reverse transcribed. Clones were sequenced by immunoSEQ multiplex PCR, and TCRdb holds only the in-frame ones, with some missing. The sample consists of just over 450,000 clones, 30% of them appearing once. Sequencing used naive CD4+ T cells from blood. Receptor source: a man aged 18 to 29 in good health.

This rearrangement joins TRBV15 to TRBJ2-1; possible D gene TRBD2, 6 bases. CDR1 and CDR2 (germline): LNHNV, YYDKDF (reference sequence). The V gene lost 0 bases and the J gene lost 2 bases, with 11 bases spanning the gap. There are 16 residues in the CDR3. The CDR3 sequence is CATSRDLAGPYNEQFF. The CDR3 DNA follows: TGTGCCACCAGCAGAGATCTGGCGGGACCCTACAATGAGCAGTTCTTC.

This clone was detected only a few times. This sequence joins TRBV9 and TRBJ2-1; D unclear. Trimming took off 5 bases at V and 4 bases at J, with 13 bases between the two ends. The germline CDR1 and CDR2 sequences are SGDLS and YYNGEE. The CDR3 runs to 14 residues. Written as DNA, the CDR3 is TGTGCCAGCAGATCAGGTTTGGGATACAATGAGCAGTTCTTC. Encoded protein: CASRSGLGYNEQFF.

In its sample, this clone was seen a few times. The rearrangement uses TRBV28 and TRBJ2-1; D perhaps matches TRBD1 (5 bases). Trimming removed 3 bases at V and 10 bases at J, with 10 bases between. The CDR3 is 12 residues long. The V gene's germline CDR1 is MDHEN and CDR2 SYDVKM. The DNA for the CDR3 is TGTGCCAGCAGTTTGGGGCAATACGAGCAGTTCTTC. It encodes CASSLGQYEQFF. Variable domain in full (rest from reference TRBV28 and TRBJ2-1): DVKVTQSSRYLVKRTGEKVFLECVQDMDHENMFWYRQDPGLGLRLIYFSYDVKMKEKGDIPEGYSVSREKKERFSLILESASTNQTSMYLCASSLGQYEQFFGPGTRLTVL.

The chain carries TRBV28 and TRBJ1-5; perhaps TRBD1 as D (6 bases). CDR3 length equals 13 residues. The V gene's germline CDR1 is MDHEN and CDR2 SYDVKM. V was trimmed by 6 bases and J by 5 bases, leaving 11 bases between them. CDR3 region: CASSPGVHQPQHF. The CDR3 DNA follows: TGTGCCAGCAGCCCAGGGGTCCATCAGCCCCAGCATTTT.

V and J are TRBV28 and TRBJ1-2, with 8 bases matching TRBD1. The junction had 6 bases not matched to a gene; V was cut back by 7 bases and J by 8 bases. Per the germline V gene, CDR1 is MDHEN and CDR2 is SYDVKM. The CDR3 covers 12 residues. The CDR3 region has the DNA TGTGCCAGCACCCGACAGGGGAACGGCTACACCTTC. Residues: CASTRQGNGYTF.

DNA for the CDR3: TGCAGCGTTGAGGTGGGCCTAAACACTGAAGCTTTCTTT. Translated: CSVEVGLNTEAFF. The chain joins TRBV29-1 to TRBJ1-1; no reliable D call. Germline assignment: CDR1 SQVTM and CDR2 ANQGSEA. The V end was cut by 3 bases, the J end by 2 bases, with 10 bases between. The CDR3 contains 13 residues.

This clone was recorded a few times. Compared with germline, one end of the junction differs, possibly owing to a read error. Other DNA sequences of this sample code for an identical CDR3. DNA for the CDR3: TGCGCCAGCAGTTTGGGGCGGCAAGAGACCCAGTACTTC. This encodes CASSLGRQETQYF. The chain is built from TRBV5-1 and TRBJ2-5; maybe TRBD1 (5 bases). The germline gives CDR1 SGHRS, CDR2 YFSETQ. CDR3 length: 13 residues. Looking up the rest from reference TRBV5-1 and TRBJ2-5 gives the full variable domain: KAGVTQTPRYLIKTRGQQVTLSCSPISGHRSVSWYQQTPGQGLQFLFEYFSETQRNKGNFPGRFSGRQFSNSRSEMNVSTLELGDSALYLCASSLGRQETQYFGPGTRLLVL.

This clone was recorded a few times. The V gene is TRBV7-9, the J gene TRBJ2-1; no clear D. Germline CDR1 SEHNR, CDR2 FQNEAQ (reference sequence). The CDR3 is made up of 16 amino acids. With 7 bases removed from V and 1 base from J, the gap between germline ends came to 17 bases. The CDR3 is CASTTSRADSYNEQFF. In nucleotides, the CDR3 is TGTGCCAGCACTACCTCTCGGGCGGATTCCTACAATGAGCAGTTCTTC.

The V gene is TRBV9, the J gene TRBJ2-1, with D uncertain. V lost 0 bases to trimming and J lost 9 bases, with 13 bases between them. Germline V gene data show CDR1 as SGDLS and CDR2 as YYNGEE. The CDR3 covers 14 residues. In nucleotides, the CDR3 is TGTGCCAGCAGCGTAGTGATGGGGTCGGGTGAGCAGTTCTTC. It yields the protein CASSVVMGSGEQFF.

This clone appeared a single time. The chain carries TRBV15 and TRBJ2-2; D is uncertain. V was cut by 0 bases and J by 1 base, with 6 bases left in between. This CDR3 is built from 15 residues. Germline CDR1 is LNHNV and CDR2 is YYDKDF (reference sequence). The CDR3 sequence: CATSRDRRNTGELFF. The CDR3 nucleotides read TGTGCCACCAGCAGAGACCGGAGGAACACCGGGGAGCTGTTTTTT.

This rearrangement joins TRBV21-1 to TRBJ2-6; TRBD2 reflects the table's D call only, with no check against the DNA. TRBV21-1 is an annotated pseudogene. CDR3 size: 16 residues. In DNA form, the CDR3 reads TGTGCCAGCAGCAGTGGAGCATGGACTGGGGCCAACGTCCTGACTTTC. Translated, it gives CASSSGAWTGANVLTF.

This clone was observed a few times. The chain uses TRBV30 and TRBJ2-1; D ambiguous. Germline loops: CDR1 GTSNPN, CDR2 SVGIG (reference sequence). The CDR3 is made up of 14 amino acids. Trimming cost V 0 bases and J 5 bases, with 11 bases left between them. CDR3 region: CAWSVKGADNEQFF. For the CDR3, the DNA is TGTGCCTGGAGTGTAAAGGGCGCCGACAATGAGCAGTTCTTC.

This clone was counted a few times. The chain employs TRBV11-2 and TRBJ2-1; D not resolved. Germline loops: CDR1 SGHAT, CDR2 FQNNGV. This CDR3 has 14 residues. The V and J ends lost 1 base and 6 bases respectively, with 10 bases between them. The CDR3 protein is CASSLGLLGNEQFF. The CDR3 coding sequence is TGTGCCAGCAGCTTAGGGCTTCTGGGCAATGAGCAGTTCTTC.

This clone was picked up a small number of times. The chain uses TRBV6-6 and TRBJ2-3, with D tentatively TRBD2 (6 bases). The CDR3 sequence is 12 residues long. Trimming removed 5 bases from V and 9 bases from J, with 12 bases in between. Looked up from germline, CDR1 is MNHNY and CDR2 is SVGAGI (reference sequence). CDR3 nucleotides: TGTGCCAGCAGTGCCCCGGGGGTAACGCAGTATTTT. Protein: CASSAPGVTQYF.